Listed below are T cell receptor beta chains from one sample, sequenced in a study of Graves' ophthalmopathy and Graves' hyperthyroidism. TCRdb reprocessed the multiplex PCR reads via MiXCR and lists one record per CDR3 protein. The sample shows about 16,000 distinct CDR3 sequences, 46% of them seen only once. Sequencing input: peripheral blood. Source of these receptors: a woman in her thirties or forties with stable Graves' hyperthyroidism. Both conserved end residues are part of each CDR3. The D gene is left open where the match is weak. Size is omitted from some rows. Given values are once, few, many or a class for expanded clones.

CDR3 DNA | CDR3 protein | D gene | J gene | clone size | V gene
TGTGCCAGCAGCTTAGGGGGGGATAGAATGTTCTTC | CASSLGGDRMFF | - | TRBJ2-1 | medium-sized | TRBV7-9
TGTGCCAGCAGCACCTCGGGACAGTTCACAGATACGCAGTATTTT | CASSTSGQFTDTQYF | TRBD1 | TRBJ2-3 | - | TRBV5-4
TGCGCCAGCAGCCAAAAAACGGGACGTGAAAAACTGTTTTTT | CASSQKTGREKLFF | - | TRBJ1-4 | few | TRBV4-3
TGTGCCAGCAGCTTGGTAGGGACTGGGGCCAACGTCCTGACTTTC | CASSLVGTGANVLTF | - | TRBJ2-6 | - | TRBV5-4
TGTGCCAGCAGCTTAGCGCATGGGGCGACTAATGAAAAACTGTTTTTT | CASSLAHGATNEKLFF | - | TRBJ1-4 | - | TRBV7-8
TGTGCCAGCAGAGTAGGGGCCGGGACCAAAAACATTCAGTACTTC | CASRVGAGTKNIQYF | - | TRBJ2-4 | - | TRBV2
TGTGCCAGTAGTATAGGTGCAGGGAAATCACCCCTCCACTTT | CASSIGAGKSPLHF | - | TRBJ1-6 | medium-sized | TRBV19
TGTGCCAGCAGCTTAGACGAGCGAAGCACAGATACGCAGTATTTT | CASSLDERSTDTQYF | - | TRBJ2-3 | - | TRBV7-2
TGTGCCACCTTCTCTGGAAACACCATATATTTT | CATFSGNTIYF | - | TRBJ1-3 | medium-sized | TRBV15
TGCGCCAGCAGCTTGGCCGGCAGCTCCTACGAGCAGTACTTC | CASSLAGSSYEQYF | - | TRBJ2-7 | many | TRBV5-1
TGTGCCACCAGCAGAGAGACTGGCTCCTCTGAGCAGTACTTC | CATSRETGSSEQYF | - | TRBJ2-7 | - | TRBV15